One and the same sample provided the 30 T cell receptor beta chains below, sequenced in a study of T cells in Graves' hyperthyroidism and ophthalmopathy. Amplified TCR beta CDR3 regions derived from RNA transcripts. Initially, a first-round RT-PCR of the TCR CDR3 employed the HTBI primer set. TCRdb used MiXCR to reprocess the multiplex PCR reads, holding one entry per CDR3 protein. The sample yields 640,000 or so distinct CDR3 sequences, approximately 15% seen once. Sequenced sample: blood. These receptors all stem from a middle-aged woman with Graves' ophthalmopathy.

The chain uses TRBV27 and TRBJ2-7; D call uncertain. V lost 8 bases, J lost 2 bases, and 16 bases lay in between. The CDR3 sequence is 14 residues long. Per germline, CDR1 MNHEY and CDR2 SMNVEV (reference sequence). The CDR3 here is CASYKVSTPYEQYF. The CDR3, as DNA: TGTGCCAGCTACAAAGTTTCCACCCCCTACGAGCAGTACTTC.

A few counts support this clonotype. The gene calls are TRBV4-2 and TRBJ1-1; D ambiguous. Trimming removed 7 bases at V and 3 bases at J, with 12 bases between. Germline loops: CDR1 LGHNA, CDR2 YNFKEQ. CDR3 size: 13 residues. CDR3: CASNGRGYTEAFF. CDR3 DNA sequence: TGTGCCAGCAACGGACGGGGATACACTGAAGCTTTCTTT.

This clonotype has at least ten counts. This sequence joins TRBV12-3 or TRBV12-4 and TRBJ1-1; unclear D gene. V shed 3 bases and J shed 4 bases, with 9 bases lying between them. This CDR3 is built from 13 residues. CDR3 coding DNA: TGTGCCAGCAGTTTCGGATGGGCCACTGAAGCTTTCTTT. Translated, it gives CASSFGWATEAFF.

This clonotype was counted many times. This chain joins TRBV28 and TRBJ1-2, with TRBD1 as a possible D gene (6 bases). Deletions cut 5 bases from V and 4 bases from J, with 17 bases between. CDR3 length: 15 residues. Germline loops: CDR1 MDHEN, CDR2 SYDVKM. The CDR3 spells CASSPPGTRFYGYTF. The CDR3 region has the DNA TGTGCCAGCAGTCCCCCCGGGACACGCTTCTATGGCTACACCTTC.

This clonotype was recorded at least ten times. V usage is TRBV30 and J usage is TRBJ2-5; D call uncertain. This CDR3 is 12 amino acids long. Germline values: CDR1 GTSNPN, CDR2 SVGIG (reference sequence). Between the trimmed V and J ends, which lost 0 bases and 7 bases, there was a span of 9 bases. The CDR3 DNA sequence: TGTGCCTGGAGTGTTAATTCGGGGACCCAGTACTTC. Translation gives CAWSVNSGTQYF.

This clonotype was counted ten times or more. This chain connects TRBV12-3 or TRBV12-4 to TRBJ2-7; D gene unclear. Trimming stripped 6 bases from V and 0 bases from J, with 15 bases between. The CDR3 length is 15 residues. The CDR3 region has the DNA TGTGCCAGCAGCCCCGCCGTGTGGAGCTCCTACGAGCAGTACTTC. Its translation: CASSPAVWSSYEQYF.

This clonotype was seen repeatedly, ten times or more. The chain is built from TRBV30 and TRBJ2-2; perhaps TRBD1 as D (5 bases). The V and J ends lost 2 bases and 3 bases respectively, with 7 bases between them. CDR3 length: 13 residues. CDR1 GTSNPN and CDR2 SVGIG come from the germline V gene (reference sequence). CDR3 sequence (DNA): TGTGCCTGGAGTCCAGGGTACACCGGGGAGCTGTTTTTT. Its protein is CAWSPGYTGELFF.

This clonotype came up many times. V is TRBV6-5 and J is TRBJ2-4; D unclear. Germline CDR1 and CDR2: MNHEY and SVGAGI. The CDR3 is 13 amino acids. Trimming pared 6 bases from V and 6 bases from J, leaving 12 bases between. As DNA, the CDR3 is TGTGCCAGCAGGCGGAACAGCCGAAACATTCAGTACTTC. Its translation is CASRRNSRNIQYF.

Many counts were recorded for this clonotype. This rearrangement joins TRBV19 to TRBJ2-5, with 12 bases fitting TRBD2. CDR1 is LNHDA, CDR2 SQIVND, per germline (reference sequence). J was trimmed by 7 bases and V by 3 bases; bases with no gene match: 6. CDR3 size: 15 residues. CDR3 nucleotides: TGTGCCAGTAGTATTAGCCTAGCGGGAGGGAGGACCCAGTACTTC. This codes for CASSISLAGGRTQYF.

The chain joins TRBV6-1 to TRBJ1-2; D is unresolved. The CDR3 contains 15 residues. Trimming pared 6 bases from V and 4 bases from J, leaving 18 bases between. Looked up from germline, CDR1 is MNHNS and CDR2 is SASEGT. CDR3 region: CASRNRAERLYGYTF. The CDR3 nucleotides are TGTGCCAGCAGAAACCGGGCCGAGCGGCTCTATGGCTACACCTTC.

The V call is TRBV6-1, the J call TRBJ2-7; TRBD2 might be the D (5 bases). Germline V gene sequence: CDR1 MNHNS, CDR2 SASEGT. The CDR3 covers 14 residues. Trimming left V 5 bases short and J 3 bases short, with 14 bases between. As DNA, the CDR3 is TGTGCCAGCAGTCCCGCCCGGGAAAACTACGAGCAGTACTTC. It is translated as CASSPARENYEQYF.

The J gene is TRBJ2-5, the V gene TRBV4-1; TRBD2 matches 10 bases. The germline V gene has CDR1 MGHRA and CDR2 YSYEKL. The ends lost 1 base at V and 6 bases at J; junction bases unmatched: 5. The CDR3 has 15 amino acids. The CDR3 DNA sequence: TGCGCCAGCAGCCAAGGTCTTAGCGGGAGGAAGACCCAGTACTTC. It encodes CASSQGLSGRKTQYF.

This clonotype appeared many times. The chain is built from TRBV5-4 and TRBJ1-1, with 9 bases lining up with TRBD1. Germline V gene data show CDR1 as SGHNT and CDR2 as YYREEE (reference sequence). The CDR3 runs 15 residues. V dropped 5 bases and J dropped 3; count of bases not matched to a gene: 8. The CDR3 protein is CASSSPGQGDTEAFF. The CDR3 DNA sequence: TGTGCCAGCAGTTCCCCGGGACAGGGCGACACTGAAGCTTTCTTT.

This chain joins TRBV20-1 and TRBJ2-3; possibly TRBD1 or TRBD2 for D (5 bases each). Germline lookup yields CDR1 DFQATT and CDR2 SNEGSKA (reference sequence). CDR3 length: 14 amino acids. V shed 4 bases and J shed 1 base, with 12 bases lying between them. The CDR3 spells CSAILAGRTDTQYF. CDR3 bases: TGCAGTGCTATCCTAGCAGGGCGCACAGATACGCAGTATTTT.

At least ten counts were recorded for this clonotype. The rearrangement joins TRBV19 to TRBJ1-5, with TRBD1 matching 8 bases. Germline assignment: CDR1 LNHDA and CDR2 SQIVND (reference sequence). The J segment lost 5 bases and the V segment lost 7 bases, leaving 4 bases of the junction unmatched. The CDR3 totals 13 residues. The CDR3 region has the DNA TGTGCCAGTACCACGACAGGGGATCAGCCCCAGCATTTT. This gives the protein CASTTTGDQPQHF.

This clonotype was picked up many times. The chain employs TRBV12-3 or TRBV12-4 and TRBJ2-5; TRBD1 matches 9 bases. The junction had 7 bases not matched to a gene; V was cut back by 6 bases and J by 5 bases. This CDR3 has 14 residues. The CDR3 loop is CASRYRGLGETQYF. CDR3 nucleotide sequence: TGTGCCAGCAGATACAGGGGGCTTGGGGAGACCCAGTACTTC.

The table lists this clonotype with many counts. Here the CDR3 reads CASRPGQGSNYEQYF. The CDR3 coding sequence is TGTGCCAGCAGGCCCGGACAGGGGAGCAACTACGAGCAGTACTTC. The chain combines TRBV6-2 or TRBV6-3 with TRBJ2-7; 9 nucleotides line up with TRBD1. V was clipped by 6 bases and J by 3 bases; unmatched bases: 9. From germline, CDR1 is MNHEY and CDR2 SVGEGT. This CDR3 contains 15 residues.

This clonotype was recorded at least ten times. V usage is TRBV6-1 and J usage is TRBJ1-5, with a tentative D call TRBD1 (5 bases). Germline V gene sequence: CDR1 MNHNS, CDR2 SASEGT. This CDR3 is built from 14 residues. The V end lost 6 bases, the J end lost 1 base, and 10 bases lay between the germline ends. CDR3 protein: CASRDIGSNQPQHF. The DNA of the CDR3 is TGTGCCAGCAGGGACATCGGAAGCAATCAGCCCCAGCATTTT.

This clonotype was counted at least ten times. V and J are TRBV6-5 and TRBJ1-2, with 7 bases lining up with TRBD1. J lost 5 bases, V lost 2 bases, and 2 bases had no gene match. CDR1 and CDR2 from the germline V gene are MNHEY and SVGAGI. This CDR3 contains 13 residues. CDR3 coding DNA: TGTGCCAGCAGTTACCGGGACAGATATGGCTACACCTTC. Translated: CASSYRDRYGYTF.

Many counts were recorded for this clonotype. The chain has TRBV20-1 and TRBJ2-7; 7 bases agree with TRBD2. Germline loops: CDR1 DFQATT, CDR2 SNEGSKA (reference sequence). This CDR3 is built from 12 residues. This CDR3 reads CSPRGESYEQYF. In nucleotides, the CDR3 is TGCAGCCCTCGGGGGGAAAGCTACGAGCAGTACTTC.

This clonotype was picked up many times. The chain couples TRBV19 to TRBJ1-5; D is unresolved. From germline, CDR1 is LNHDA and CDR2 SQIVND (reference sequence). The CDR3 has 14 residues. V lost 5 bases and J lost 6, with 14 bases in between. The CDR3 reads CASSFRPGSQPQHF. The CDR3 DNA follows: TGTGCCAGTAGTTTTAGACCGGGAAGTCAGCCCCAGCATTTT.

This clonotype was recorded at least ten times. The chain couples TRBV7-2 to TRBJ2-5, with TRBD1 matching over 8 bases. Trimming at V came to 5 bases and at J to 5 bases, leaving 7 bases not matched to a gene. CDR3 size: 14 residues. Germline V lookup: CDR1 SGHTA, CDR2 FQGNSA. CDR3 residues: CASSPQGARETQYF. In DNA form, the CDR3 reads TGTGCCAGCAGCCCTCAGGGGGCTCGGGAGACCCAGTACTTC. Supplemented by reference TRBV7-2 and TRBJ2-5, the full variable domain reads GAGVSQSPSNKVTEKGKDVELRCDPISGHTALYWYRQSLGQGLEFLIYFQGNSAPDKSGLPSDRFSAERTGGSVSTLTIQRTQQEDSAVYLCASSPQGARETQYFGPGTRLLVL.

This clonotype was detected many times. The rearrangement links TRBV10-3 to TRBJ2-7, with a weak D call TRBD1 (6 bases). The V end lost 4 bases, the J end lost 2 bases, and 9 bases lay between the germline ends. There are 13 residues in the CDR3. Germline values: CDR1 ENHRY, CDR2 SYGVKD. This chain's CDR3 is CAISGTETYEQYF. The CDR3 DNA reads as TGTGCCATCAGTGGGACAGAGACCTACGAGCAGTACTTC.

This clonotype was seen at least ten times. The chain carries TRBV28 and TRBJ2-7, with 7 bases aligning to TRBD1. The V gene's germline CDR1 is MDHEN and CDR2 SYDVKM. The CDR3 sequence is 14 residues long. The J segment lost 3 bases and the V segment lost 5 bases, leaving 7 bases of the junction unmatched. The CDR3 sequence is CASSPDRENYEQYF. Here the CDR3 DNA reads TGTGCCAGCAGTCCAGACAGGGAGAACTACGAGCAGTACTTC.

CDR3 region: CASSLELAGETQYF. DNA of the CDR3: TGTGCCAGCAGCTTGGAGTTAGCTGGGGAGACCCAGTACTTC. V is TRBV5-5 and J is TRBJ2-5, with no clear D. This CDR3 is built from 14 residues. The V and J ends lost 0 bases and 5 bases respectively, with 11 bases between them. CDR1 and CDR2 from the germline V gene are SGHKS and YYEKEE (reference sequence).

A remark on this clonotype: The junction and the germline gene differ at one end; a read error may be behind it. This rearrangement joins TRBV19 to TRBJ2-3; a possible D gene is TRBD2 (6 bases). The CDR3 spans 14 residues. Germline CDR1 is LNHDA and CDR2 is SQIVND (reference sequence). CDR3 bases: TGTGCCAGTAGTATTGACGGGAGCACAGATACGCGGTATTTT. Its protein is CASSIDGSTDTRYF.

This clonotype was recorded many times. This rearrangement joins TRBV20-1 to TRBJ1-2, with 7 bases that match TRBD1. This CDR3 contains 12 residues. The germline CDR1 and CDR2 sequences are DFQATT and SNEGSKA (reference sequence). The V and J ends lost 6 bases and 7 bases, in that order; junction bases with no gene match: 8. CDR3 amino acids: CSAPDRDSGYTF. CDR3 DNA sequence: TGCAGTGCACCTGACAGGGACTCTGGCTACACCTTC.

This clonotype was recorded at least ten times. This chain links TRBV7-2 with TRBJ1-2; D perhaps matches TRBD1 (6 bases). V lost 2 bases to trimming and J lost 3 bases, with 13 bases between them. Looked up from germline, CDR1 is SGHTA and CDR2 is FQGNSA. The CDR3 covers 15 residues. CDR3 in DNA: TGTGCCAGCAGCTTATCAGGGGAAGGGTACTATGGCTACACCTTC. Residues: CASSLSGEGYYGYTF.

This clonotype was seen only a few times. The V and J genes are TRBV6-4 and TRBJ1-2; the D gene is possibly TRBD1 (5 bases). V lost 2 bases, J lost 6 bases, and 10 bases lay in between. The CDR3 has 13 amino acids. CDR1 and CDR2 (germline): MRHNA, SNTAGT. The CDR3 spells CASSDGTVDGYTF. CDR3 DNA sequence: TGTGCCAGCAGTGACGGGACGGTCGATGGCTACACCTTC.

This clonotype came up many times. The chain carries TRBV19 and TRBJ1-3, with D perhaps TRBD1 (5 bases). This CDR3 is 14 amino acids long. V dropped 2 bases and J dropped 2 bases, with 7 bases sitting between them. From germline, CDR1 is LNHDA and CDR2 SQIVND (reference sequence). CDR3 in DNA: TGTGCCAGTAGTATAAAGGGACCTGGAAACACCATATATTTT. Residues: CASSIKGPGNTIYF.